Here is one T cell receptor beta chain with its context. Several immunoSEQ 96-well plates shared each subset's DNA, each plate a replicate. Sequenced by immunoSEQ multiplex PCR; TCRdb stores in-frame clones only, minus some. Counted here are around 2.5 million clones, roughly 93% occurring once; the ten biggest clones make up 0.36%. Trimming took off 3 bases at V and 8 bases at J, with 14 bases between the two ends. This CDR3 spans 13 amino acids. CDR1 is SGHRS, CDR2 YFSETQ, per germline. This sample was included in a study of shared clonotypes between healthy human individuals. The sample comprised naive CD4+ T cells from PBMCs. Subset: CD45RA+ positively selected. The source of this sequence is a man aged 18-30 years in good health. Some clones in this sample may be carry-over from other donors' samples. V usage is TRBV5-1 and J usage is TRBJ1-2; D is perhaps TRBD1 (6 bases). Here the CDR3 reads CASSSGAQVGYTF. CDR3 coding DNA: TGCGCCAGCAGCTCGGGGGCGCAGGTCGGCTACACCTTC.